A selection of T cell receptor beta chains follows, all from one sample in a study of T-cell memory formation after mild COVID-19. From the 5' RACE reads, TCRdb called clonotypes with MiXCR, one entry per CDR3 protein. The sample has 90,000 to 120,000 distinct CDR3 sequences; over 13% are singletons. What was sequenced was PBMCs or a T cell subset sorted from them (not recorded which). The receptors originated from a man younger than 35 who had mild COVID-19 (a few samples of this study predate the infection). Cell type and time point are not known. The conserved cysteine and the conserved F or W are not part of the CDR3 here. A clone size is listed for some rows: how often the clone was seen (once, few, many), or a class if it is expanded.

len,v_gene,abundance,j_gene,CDR3aa
11,TRBV6-5,-,TRBJ1-1,ASSPNRGPEAF
12,TRBV7-2,few,TRBJ1-6,ASSLNRANSPLH
14,TRBV12-3/TRBV12-4,-,TRBJ2-3,ASTPPTRRYTDTQY
14,TRBV7-6,-,TRBJ2-2,DSSLSGGWDTGELF
11,TRBV6-5,many,TRBJ2-1,ASSTGTMNEQF
9,TRBV6-5,few,TRBJ2-7,ASRTGTREY
11,TRBV6-4,-,TRBJ2-2,ASSDRNTGELF
12,TRBV7-2,-,TRBJ2-7,ASSFPGGGYEQY
14,TRBV24-1,-,TRBJ2-1,ATSDLASGSVNEQF
14,TRBV10-2,few,TRBJ2-3,ASRELAGDTTDTQY
12,TRBV12-3/TRBV12-4,few,TRBJ2-2,ASIPTVNTGELF
12,TRBV5-6,-,TRBJ2-5,ASSLESNGETQY
13,TRBV9,-,TRBJ2-3,ASSAQGWSTDTQY
13,TRBV20-1,many,TRBJ2-1,SARPDRGTGNEQF
12,TRBV12-3/TRBV12-4,few,TRBJ2-3,ASTTGGFTDTQY
15,TRBV7-2,-,TRBJ1-2,ASSINPPVQTIYGYT
12,TRBV7-9,few,TRBJ1-2,ASSLEEVNYGYT
14,TRBV12-3/TRBV12-4,few,TRBJ2-6,ASSRDRVSGANVLT
11,TRBV7-2,-,TRBJ2-5,ASSPYRGETQY
14,TRBV4-1,few,TRBJ1-6,ASRIAGASYNSPLH